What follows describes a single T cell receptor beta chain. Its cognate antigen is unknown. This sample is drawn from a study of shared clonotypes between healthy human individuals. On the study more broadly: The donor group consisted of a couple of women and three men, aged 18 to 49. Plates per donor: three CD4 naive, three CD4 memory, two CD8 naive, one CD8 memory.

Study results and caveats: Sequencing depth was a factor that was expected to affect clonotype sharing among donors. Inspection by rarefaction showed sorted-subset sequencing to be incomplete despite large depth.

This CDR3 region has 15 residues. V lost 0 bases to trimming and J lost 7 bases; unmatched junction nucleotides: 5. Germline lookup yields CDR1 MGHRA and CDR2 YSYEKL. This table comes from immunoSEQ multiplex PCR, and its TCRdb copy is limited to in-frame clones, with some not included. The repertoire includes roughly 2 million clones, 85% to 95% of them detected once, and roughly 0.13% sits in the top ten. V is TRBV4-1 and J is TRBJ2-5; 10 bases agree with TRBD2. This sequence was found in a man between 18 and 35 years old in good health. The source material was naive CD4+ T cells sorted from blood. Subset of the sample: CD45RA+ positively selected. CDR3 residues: CASSQELSGGLTQYF. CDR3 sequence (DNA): TGCGCCAGCAGCCAAGAACTTAGCGGGGGGCTGACCCAGTACTTC.